The clone carrying this T cell receptor beta chain was observed many times. What it recognizes is unknown. The data were taken from a study of Graves' ophthalmopathy and Graves' hyperthyroidism. The study's findings and limits: A roughly 81% specificity and around 90% sensitivity were achieved by a 13-signature model that separated ophthalmopathy from stable hyperthyroidism.

The germline V gene encodes CDR1 SGHRS and CDR2 YFSETQ. The CDR3 is 16 amino acids. Losses at the gene ends were 3 bases for V and 4 bases for J; bases not matched to a gene: 6. As the template, RNA transcripts were used to amplify TCR beta CDR3 regions. Scientists carried out first-round RT-PCR using HTBI primers and then a second-round multiplex PCR. TCRdb analysed the multiplex PCR reads with MiXCR anew, one entry per CDR3 protein. The repertoire has 200,000 to 250,000 distinct CDR3 sequences, under 25% of them found once; the top ten carry roughly 40%. J is TRBJ1-5 and V is TRBV5-1; 11 nucleotides match TRBD1. The source material was peripheral blood. This TCR derives from a woman aged 45 to 65 with Graves' ophthalmopathy. As DNA, the CDR3 is TGCGCCAGCAGCTCAGGGACAGGGGGAGCGAATCAGCCCCAGCATTTT. It specifies CASSSGTGGANQPQHF.